The 19 T cell receptor beta chains below all came from one sample that was sequenced in a study of PD-1 blockade in mismatch repair-deficient tumors. Method: immunoSEQ multiplex PCR; TCRdb's copy keeps in-frame clones and lacks some. The profile shows tens of thousands of clones, less than 85% of them singletons. This sample comprised PBMCs, obtained before pembrolizumab treatment. The receptor set was obtained from an adult with mismatch repair-deficient cancer.

J is TRBJ2-7 and V is TRBV7-3; perhaps TRBD1 as D (5 bases). Trimming shortened V by 4 bases and J by 3 bases, and 16 bases separated the two germline ends. The length of the CDR3 is 15 residues. Germline V gene data show CDR1 as SGHTA and CDR2 as FQGTGA. CDR3 loop: CASSSSPTAYYEQYF. CDR3 in DNA: TGTGCCAGCAGCTCAAGCCCGACAGCCTACTACGAGCAGTACTTC. The variable domain in full, completed from reference TRBV7-3 and TRBJ2-7, reads GAGVSQTPSNKVTEKGKYVELRCDPISGHTALYWYRQSLGQGPEFLIYFQGTGAADDSGLPNDRFFAVRPEGSVSTLKIQRTERGDSAVYLCASSSSPTAYYEQYFGPGTRLTVT.

This chain connects TRBV19 to TRBJ2-7, with 9 bases fitting TRBD1. This CDR3 is built from 13 residues. V shed 5 bases, J shed 3 bases, and the junction held 2 bases outside the gene matches. Looked up from germline, CDR1 is LNHDA and CDR2 is SQIVND (reference sequence). The CDR3: CASSRDRVYEQYF. In DNA form, the CDR3 reads TGTGCCAGTAGTCGGGACAGGGTCTACGAGCAGTACTTC.

This clone is a singleton in its sample. J is TRBJ2-6 and V is TRBV19; D is ambiguous. Trimming cost V 7 bases and J 0 bases, with 13 bases left between them. The CDR3 consists of 16 residues. Germline V lookup: CDR1 LNHDA, CDR2 SQIVND (reference sequence). The CDR3 region is CASTPGRSSGANVLTF. The DNA of the CDR3 is TGTGCCAGTACCCCGGGTCGAAGCTCTGGGGCCAACGTCCTGACTTTC.

This clone was picked up a small number of times. V gene TRBV14 combines with J gene TRBJ2-7; 11 bases fit TRBD2. The J segment lost 4 bases and the V segment lost 1 base, leaving 6 bases of the junction unmatched. Germline CDR1 reads SGHDN; CDR2 reads FVKESK. The CDR3 runs to 16 residues. CDR3 sequence (DNA): TGTGCCAGCAGCCAAGCGATGGCTAGCGGGAGGTACGAGCAGTACTTC. Translation gives CASSQAMASGRYEQYF.

This chain connects TRBV12-5 to TRBJ2-7; D call uncertain. The CDR3 extends over 11 amino acids. Germline-derived CDR1 and CDR2 are LGHNT and FRNRAP. Trimming took off 5 bases at V and 4 bases at J, with 6 bases between the two ends. The CDR3 loop reads CASGVQYEQYF. Written as DNA, the CDR3 is TGTGCTAGTGGTGTTCAATACGAGCAGTACTTC.

This sequence joins TRBV28 and TRBJ2-7; 9 positions match TRBD1. This CDR3 spans 18 amino acids. CDR1 and CDR2 (germline): MDHEN, SYDVKM. Trimming cost V 5 bases and J 1 base; bases outside gene matches: 15. Here the CDR3 reads CASSPYRGLTPPSYEQYF. The CDR3 DNA follows: TGTGCCAGCAGTCCCTACAGGGGGCTCACCCCCCCTTCCTACGAGCAGTACTTC.

The chain recombines TRBV13 with TRBJ1-5; 8 bases agree with TRBD1. Germline CDR1 reads PRHDT; CDR2 reads FYEKMQ (reference sequence). This CDR3 comprises 18 residues. The V and J ends lost 5 bases and 0 bases, in that order; junction bases with no gene match: 12. The CDR3 bases are TGTGCCAGCAGCCAGAGACAGGGGTTGGGTTATAGCAATCAGCCCCAGCATTTT. Encoded protein: CASSQRQGLGYSNQPQHF.

The rearrangement joins TRBV4-1 to TRBJ2-3, with TRBD1 matching 9 bases. The CDR3 sequence is 13 residues long. Germline V gene lookup returns CDR1 MGHRA and CDR2 YSYEKL. V was clipped by 8 bases and J by 5 bases; unmatched bases: 5. This CDR3 is CASPNRGQDTQYF. For the CDR3, the DNA is TGCGCCAGCCCCAACAGGGGGCAAGATACGCAGTATTTT.

This chain uses TRBV27 with TRBJ1-5; 10 bases align to TRBD1. V shed 4 bases, J shed 6 bases, and the junction held 6 bases outside the gene matches. CDR3 length equals 15 residues. Germline CDR1 reads MNHEY; CDR2 reads SMNVEV (reference sequence). This CDR3 is CASSSIGQGGQPQHF. For the CDR3, the DNA is TGTGCCAGCAGTTCCATCGGACAGGGGGGTCAGCCCCAGCATTTT.

The rearrangement links TRBV28 to TRBJ2-4; D not certain. This CDR3 spans 16 amino acids. Germline lookup yields CDR1 MDHEN and CDR2 SYDVKM. Trimming pared 2 bases from V and 2 bases from J, leaving 13 bases between. DNA of the CDR3: TGTGCCAGCAGTTTACCAGGAACCCGTACCAAAAACATTCAGTACTTC. It translates to CASSLPGTRTKNIQYF.

A single count supports this clone. V is TRBV30 and J is TRBJ1-6; 9 positions agree with TRBD1. From germline, CDR1 is GTSNPN and CDR2 SVGIG (reference sequence). The CDR3 runs to 15 residues. The V gene end was trimmed by 5 bases and the J gene end by 7 bases; junction bases not matched to a gene: 9. The CDR3 nucleotides read TGTGCCTGGTCCAAAGCCGGGACAGGGAATTCACCCCTCCACTTT. Its translation: CAWSKAGTGNSPLHF.

For the CDR3, the DNA is TGCGCCAGCAGCTTGGAAACAGGGGACACTGAAGCTTTCTTT. This codes for CASSLETGDTEAFF. J is TRBJ1-1 and V is TRBV5-1; 7 bases map to TRBD1. V lost 0 bases to trimming and J lost 3 bases; unmatched junction nucleotides: 2. This CDR3 has 14 residues. Germline assignment: CDR1 SGHRS and CDR2 YFSETQ.

The chain joins TRBV29-1 to TRBJ2-1; possible D gene TRBD2, 6 bases. CDR1 is SQVTM, CDR2 ANQGSEA, per germline. This CDR3 contains 16 residues. Deletions cut 7 bases from V and 0 bases from J, with 19 bases between. For the CDR3, the DNA is TGCAGCGGCGAGGGGTTAGCGGATAGCTCCTACAATGAGCAGTTCTTC. Its translation: CSGEGLADSSYNEQFF.

V usage is TRBV28 and J usage is TRBJ2-7; no reliable D call. The CDR3 consists of 14 residues. Germline CDR1 and CDR2: MDHEN and SYDVKM. The V end was cut by 5 bases, the J end by 3 bases, with 14 bases between. CDR3 protein: CASSPPRINYEQYF. The CDR3 coding sequence is TGTGCCAGCAGTCCTCCCAGGATCAACTACGAGCAGTACTTC.

The chain joins TRBV11-2 to TRBJ1-3; TRBD1 matches 8 bases. Germline CDR1 reads SGHAT; CDR2 reads FQNNGV. V was clipped by 5 bases and J by 3 bases; unmatched bases: 3. This CDR3 region has 14 residues. CDR3 sequence: CASSPGTGGNTIYF. Written as DNA, the CDR3 is TGTGCCAGCAGCCCCGGGACAGGTGGAAACACCATATATTTT.

This clone has a single count. The rearrangement uses TRBV5-1 and TRBJ2-5; 9 bases line up with TRBD2. V lost 4 bases to trimming and J lost 5 bases; unmatched junction nucleotides: 6. The CDR3 is 14 residues long. The V gene's germline CDR1 is SGHRS and CDR2 YFSETQ. The CDR3 loop is CASSPSGRRETQYF. The CDR3 bases are TGCGCCAGCAGCCCCAGCGGGAGGAGGGAGACCCAGTACTTC.

The V call is TRBV10-2, the J call TRBJ1-2; 7 nucleotides agree with TRBD1. The CDR3 is 12 amino acids. V lost 10 bases to trimming and J lost 1 base; unmatched junction nucleotides: 3. Germline lookup yields CDR1 WSHSY and CDR2 SAAADI. The CDR3, as DNA: TGCGCCATTCACAGGGGTAACTATGGCTACACCTTC. Amino acid sequence: CAIHRGNYGYTF.

The rearrangement uses TRBV5-1 and TRBJ2-1; 13 bases fit TRBD2. Trimming took 0 bases from V and 0 from J; bases not matched to a gene: 6. Germline values: CDR1 SGHRS, CDR2 YFSETQ. The CDR3 consists of 19 residues. The CDR3 loop is CASSLGGLAGRSSYNEQFF. The CDR3 DNA sequence: TGCGCCAGCAGCTTGGGGGGACTAGCGGGAAGGAGCTCCTACAATGAGCAGTTCTTC. Using reference TRBV5-1 and TRBJ2-1 for the parts outside the CDR3, the full variable domain is KAGVTQTPRYLIKTRGQQVTLSCSPISGHRSVSWYQQTPGQGLQFLFEYFSETQRNKGNFPGRFSGRQFSNSRSEMNVSTLELGDSALYLCASSLGGLAGRSSYNEQFFGPGTRLTVL.

This chain links TRBV28 with TRBJ1-3; 11 bases align to TRBD1. CDR1 and CDR2 from the germline V gene are MDHEN and SYDVKM. The CDR3 is 15 amino acids. After removal of 5 bases from V and 9 bases from J, the junction contained 9 bases not matched to a gene. CDR3 protein: CASSISGTGGSTIYF. The DNA of the CDR3 is TGTGCCAGCAGTATCTCCGGGACAGGGGGTAGCACCATATATTTT.